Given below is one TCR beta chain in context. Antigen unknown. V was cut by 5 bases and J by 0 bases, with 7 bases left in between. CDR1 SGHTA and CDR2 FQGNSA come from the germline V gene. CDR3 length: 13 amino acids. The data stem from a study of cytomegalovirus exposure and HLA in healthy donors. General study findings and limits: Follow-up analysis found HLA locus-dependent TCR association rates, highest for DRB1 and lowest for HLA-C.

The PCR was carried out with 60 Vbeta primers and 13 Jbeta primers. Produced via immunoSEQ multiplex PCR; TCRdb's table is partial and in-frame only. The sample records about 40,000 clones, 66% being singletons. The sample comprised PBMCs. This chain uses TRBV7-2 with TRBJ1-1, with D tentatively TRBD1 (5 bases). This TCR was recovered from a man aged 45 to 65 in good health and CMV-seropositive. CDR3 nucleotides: TGTGCCAGCAGCATGACAGTGAACACTGAAGCTTTCTTT. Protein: CASSMTVNTEAFF. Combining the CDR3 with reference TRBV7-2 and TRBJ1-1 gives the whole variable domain GAGVSQSPSNKVTEKGKDVELRCDPISGHTALYWYRQSLGQGLEFLIYFQGNSAPDKSGLPSDRFSAERTGGSVSTLTIQRTQQEDSAVYLCASSMTVNTEAFFGQGTRLTVV.